These 21 T cell receptor beta chains were all obtained from the same sample, sequenced in a study of blood T cells in healthy people across ages. A second PCR of roughly 7 to 11 cycles used a sample-barcoded 5' primer and a J-beta primer mix. TCRdb reprocessed the 5' RACE reads with MiXCR, giving one entry per CDR3 protein. The sample records about 1,400,000 distinct CDR3 sequences, approximately 63% being singletons. The sequencing input was blood. The receptor source for this set is a man aged 18-30 years in good health.

This sequence joins TRBV5-5 and TRBJ1-2, with 7 bases identical to TRBD1. The CDR3 has 15 amino acids. Per germline, CDR1 SGHKS and CDR2 YYEKEE (reference sequence). After removal of 4 bases from V and 5 bases from J, the junction contained 11 bases not matched to a gene. CDR3 sequence: CASSTRDRIFYGYTF. CDR3 DNA: TGTGCCAGCAGCACGCGGGACAGAATCTTTTATGGCTACACCTTC.

The chain employs TRBV9 and TRBJ2-7, with TRBD2 matching over 8 bases. CDR1 and CDR2 (germline): SGDLS, YYNGEE. V lost 4 bases and J lost 6; bases outside the gene matches: 9. This CDR3 contains 14 residues. For the CDR3, the DNA is TGTGCCAGCAGCCTAAAGACTAGCGCTACCGAGCAGTACTTC. This encodes CASSLKTSATEQYF.

The rearrangement links TRBV4-3 to TRBJ1-4; TRBD1 matches at 10 bases. This CDR3 has 16 amino acids. Looked up from germline, CDR1 is LGHNA and CDR2 is YSLEER. The V segment lost 0 bases and the J segment 8 bases; nucleotides outside the gene matches: 6. The CDR3 loop reads CASSQEAGQGGEKLFF. CDR3 DNA: TGCGCCAGCAGCCAAGAGGCTGGACAGGGGGGCGAAAAACTGTTTTTT.

This chain links TRBV4-1 with TRBJ2-1, with 10 bases aligning to TRBD2. This CDR3 has 16 amino acids. V dropped 1 base and J dropped 4; count of bases not matched to a gene: 4. CDR1 is MGHRA, CDR2 YSYEKL, per germline. CDR3 DNA sequence: TGCGCCAGCAGCCAAGTAAGCGGGAGGGTTTACAATGAGCAGTTCTTC. The encoded protein is CASSQVSGRVYNEQFF.

The chain is built from TRBV6-5 and TRBJ2-1; TRBD2 matches at 7 bases. CDR3 length equals 16 residues. Looked up from germline, CDR1 is MNHEY and CDR2 is SVGAGI. V shed 5 bases, J shed 1 base, and the junction held 8 bases outside the gene matches. CDR3 DNA sequence: TGTGCCAGCAGTCCAATCCGGGAGGTATCCTACAATGAGCAGTTCTTC. Translation gives CASSPIREVSYNEQFF.

V and J are TRBV25-1 and TRBJ2-7; tentative D call: TRBD2 (6 bases). V was clipped by 6 bases and J by 2 bases, with 17 bases between them. The CDR3 runs 15 residues. Germline CDR1 and CDR2: MGHDK and SYGVNS. CDR3 nucleotide sequence: TGTGCCAGCAGCCCCGGGGGTCTCGGAGCCTACGAGCAGTACTTC. It translates to CASSPGGLGAYEQYF.

The chain is built from TRBV6-1 and TRBJ2-2; possibly TRBD1 or TRBD2 for D (5 bases each). Germline V gene data show CDR1 as MNHNS and CDR2 as SASEGT. The CDR3 runs 16 residues. The V end lost 3 bases, the J end lost 3 bases, and 14 bases lay between the germline ends. The CDR3 loop is CASSEVWGKDTGELFF. CDR3 nucleotides: TGTGCCAGCAGTGAGGTTTGGGGGAAAGACACCGGGGAGCTGTTTTTT.

Only a few counts were recorded for this clonotype. J is TRBJ2-1 and V is TRBV27; 9 nucleotides agree with TRBD2. The CDR3 loop spans 16 amino acids. V trimming: 2 bases; J trimming: 2 bases; junction bases outside the gene matches: 4. CDR1 and CDR2 (germline): MNHEY, SMNVEV (reference sequence). CDR3 nucleotide sequence: TGTGCCAGCAGTTTAGGGGCGGGAGGGGCCTACAATGAGCAGTTCTTC. Its protein product is CASSLGAGGAYNEQFF.

There are many counts of this clonotype. The V call is TRBV11-2, the J call TRBJ2-1; D gene ambiguous. V lost 5 bases to trimming and J lost 6 bases, with 8 bases between them. From germline, CDR1 is SGHAT and CDR2 FQNNGV. The CDR3 is 12 residues long. CDR3 loop: CASSPPFNEQFF. CDR3 nucleotide sequence: TGTGCCAGCAGCCCCCCCTTCAATGAGCAGTTCTTC.

This clonotype was observed a single time. The J gene is TRBJ2-3, the V gene TRBV7-2; the match to TRBD2 covers 12 bases. V lost 5 bases, J lost 2 bases, and 8 bases stayed unmatched. The CDR3 runs to 17 residues. Germline V gene data show CDR1 as SGHTA and CDR2 as FQGNSA. The CDR3 spells CASSRGLAGGPTDTQYF. The CDR3 DNA sequence: TGTGCCAGCAGCCGAGGCCTAGCGGGGGGGCCCACAGATACGCAGTATTTT. The variable domain in full, completed from reference TRBV7-2 and TRBJ2-3, reads GAGVSQSPSNKVTEKGKDVELRCDPISGHTALYWYRQSLGQGLEFLIYFQGNSAPDKSGLPSDRFSAERTGGSVSTLTIQRTQQEDSAVYLCASSRGLAGGPTDTQYFGPGTRLTVL.

The chain couples TRBV4-3 to TRBJ2-3; D possibly corresponds to TRBD1 (5 bases). V gave up 0 bases and J gave up 7 bases, with 11 bases separating them. Germline CDR1 reads LGHNA; CDR2 reads YSLEER. The CDR3 is 14 amino acids. The CDR3 loop reads CASSQDTTAYTQYF. As DNA, the CDR3 is TGCGCCAGCAGCCAAGATACGACAGCTTATACGCAGTATTTT.

The chain uses TRBV4-2 and TRBJ2-7, with 8 bases identical to TRBD2. With the DNA end fitting TRBJ2-5 better, the J assignment may be wrong. Looked up from germline, CDR1 is LGHNA and CDR2 is YNFKEQ. CDR3 size: 17 residues. The DNA of the CDR3 is TGTGCCAGCAGCCAAGGGGGGCCTAGCGGGCCACAAGAGACCCAGTACTTC. Translation gives CASSQGGPSGPQETQYF.

CDR3 loop: CASSPAGRANGYTF. CDR3 coding DNA: TGTGCCAGCAGCCCCGCCGGGAGGGCGAATGGCTACACCTTC. The chain couples TRBV7-2 to TRBJ1-2; D remains unclear. In germline, CDR1 is SGHTA, CDR2 FQGNSA. This CDR3 spans 14 amino acids. V was clipped by 5 bases and J by 6 bases, with 16 bases between them.

The sample holds a few counts of this clonotype. The V gene is TRBV29-1, the J gene TRBJ2-1; D gene unclear. CDR1 and CDR2 from the germline V gene are SQVTM and ANQGSEA. Trimming pared 3 bases from V and 9 bases from J, leaving 9 bases between. The CDR3 is made up of 11 amino acids. This CDR3 reads CSVDSLLEQFF. The CDR3 DNA reads TGCAGCGTTGATAGTCTGCTTGAGCAGTTCTTC.

This chain connects TRBV7-2 to TRBJ2-4, with a weak D call TRBD2 (6 bases). With the DNA end fitting TRBJ2-7 better, the J assignment may be wrong. Germline assignment: CDR1 SGHTA and CDR2 FQGNSA. The CDR3 is made up of 16 amino acids. The DNA of the CDR3 is TGTGCCATCCACATTAGGCGGGGCACCGTCGGCTACGAGCAGTACTTC. It encodes CAIHIRRGTVGYEQYF.

The gene calls are TRBV5-1 and TRBJ2-3; TRBD2 agrees at 11 bases. The V segment lost 4 bases and the J segment 5 bases; nucleotides outside the gene matches: 9. The germline gives CDR1 SGHRS, CDR2 YFSETQ. The length of the CDR3 is 16 residues. The CDR3 protein is CASSLYSGGARDTQYF. CDR3 DNA sequence: TGCGCCAGCAGCCTGTATAGCGGGGGGGCTCGAGATACGCAGTATTTT.

Notes on this clonotype: The junction departs from the called germline gene at one end, perhaps through a read error. This chain connects TRBV28 to TRBJ1-2; a weak D match, TRBD1 (6 bases). Germline V gene sequence: CDR1 MDHEN, CDR2 SYDVKM. The CDR3 loop spans 13 amino acids. The CDR3 sequence: CAGRGRSDYGYTF. CDR3 sequence (DNA): TGTGCCGGCAGGGGTCGTAGTGACTATGGCTACACCTTC.

Comments on this clonotype: Germline is not matched at one junction end, which may reflect a read error. The chain is built from TRBV5-1 and TRBJ2-7; D possibly uses TRBD1 or TRBD2 (5 bases each). Germline CDR1 is SGHRS and CDR2 is YFSETQ. The CDR3 has 14 residues. This CDR3 reads CASSLGDGTYEQYF. The CDR3 DNA sequence: TGTGCCAGCAGCTTGGGGGACGGGACCTACGAGCAGTACTTC.

The rearrangement uses TRBV20-1 and TRBJ2-5; 7 nucleotides line up with TRBD2. The CDR3 extends over 16 amino acids. V was pared by 3 bases and J by 2 bases, with 12 bases of the junction left unmatched. CDR1 and CDR2 from the germline V gene are DFQATT and SNEGSKA (reference sequence). CDR3 sequence reads: CSASGELAEGQETQYF. CDR3 DNA sequence: TGCAGTGCTAGCGGGGAGCTAGCGGAGGGACAAGAGACCCAGTACTTC.

V is TRBV14 and J is TRBJ2-1; D might be TRBD2 (5 bases). CDR3 size: 15 residues. From germline, CDR1 is SGHDN and CDR2 FVKESK. The V end lost 7 bases, the J end lost 2 bases, and 15 bases lay between the germline ends. The CDR3: CASTPTGLPYNEQFF. Written as DNA, the CDR3 is TGTGCCAGCACCCCTACGGGATTGCCCTACAATGAGCAGTTCTTC.

V gene TRBV6-2 or TRBV6-3 combines with J gene TRBJ2-3; no reliable D call. The CDR3 is 19 residues long. Germline CDR1 is MNHEY and CDR2 is SVGEGT. V lost 1 base and J lost 0, with 20 bases in between. CDR3 DNA sequence: TGTGCCAGCAGTTACTTATCAGGATTTTTTGCCTATAGCACAGATACGCAGTATTTT. Encoded protein: CASSYLSGFFAYSTDTQYF.